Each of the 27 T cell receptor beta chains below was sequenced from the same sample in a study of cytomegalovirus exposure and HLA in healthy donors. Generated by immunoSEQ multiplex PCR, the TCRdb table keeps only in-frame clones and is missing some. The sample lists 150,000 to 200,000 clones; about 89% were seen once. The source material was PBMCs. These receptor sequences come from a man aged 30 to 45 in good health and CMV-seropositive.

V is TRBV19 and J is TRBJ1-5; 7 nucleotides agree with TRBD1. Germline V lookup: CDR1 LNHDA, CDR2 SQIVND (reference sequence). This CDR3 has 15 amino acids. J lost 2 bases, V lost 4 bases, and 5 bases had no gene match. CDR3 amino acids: CASSTHRGRNQPQHF. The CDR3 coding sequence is TGTGCCAGTAGTACACACAGGGGACGCAATCAGCCCCAGCATTTT.

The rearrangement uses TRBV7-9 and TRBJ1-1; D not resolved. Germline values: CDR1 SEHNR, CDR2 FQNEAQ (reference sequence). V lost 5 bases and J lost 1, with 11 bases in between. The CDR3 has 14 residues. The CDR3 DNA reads TGTGCCAGCAGCGTCCGAGGAAGGAACACTGAAGCTTTCTTT. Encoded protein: CASSVRGRNTEAFF.

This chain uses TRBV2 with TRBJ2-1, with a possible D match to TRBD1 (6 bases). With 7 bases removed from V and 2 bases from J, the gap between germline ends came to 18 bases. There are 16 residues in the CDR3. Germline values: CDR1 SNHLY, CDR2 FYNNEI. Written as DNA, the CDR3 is TGTGCCAGCATCCGCAATACGGGACAACCCTACAATGAGCAGTTCTTC. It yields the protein CASIRNTGQPYNEQFF.

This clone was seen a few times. The CDR3 bases are TGTGCCAGCAGCTTAGCGTGGGACACCGACTATGGCTACACCTTC. This translates into CASSLAWDTDYGYTF. The chain combines TRBV7-2 with TRBJ1-2; perhaps TRBD1 as D (6 bases). The CDR3 consists of 15 residues. Trimming took 0 bases from V and 3 from J, leaving 11 bases between them. Germline V gene lookup returns CDR1 SGHTA and CDR2 FQGNSA.

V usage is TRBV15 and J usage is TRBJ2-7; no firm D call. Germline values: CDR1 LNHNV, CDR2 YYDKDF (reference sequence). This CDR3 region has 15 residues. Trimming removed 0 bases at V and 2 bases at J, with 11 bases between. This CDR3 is CATSREQGLTYEQYF. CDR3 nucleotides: TGTGCCACCAGCAGAGAACAAGGGTTGACCTACGAGCAGTACTTC.

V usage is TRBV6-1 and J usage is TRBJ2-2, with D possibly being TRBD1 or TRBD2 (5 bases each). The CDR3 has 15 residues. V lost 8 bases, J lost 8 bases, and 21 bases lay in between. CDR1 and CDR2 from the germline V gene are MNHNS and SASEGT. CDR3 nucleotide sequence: TGTGCCAGCTATTTCGGGGACCCCCCTCGGGGGGAGCTGTTTTTT. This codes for CASYFGDPPRGELFF.

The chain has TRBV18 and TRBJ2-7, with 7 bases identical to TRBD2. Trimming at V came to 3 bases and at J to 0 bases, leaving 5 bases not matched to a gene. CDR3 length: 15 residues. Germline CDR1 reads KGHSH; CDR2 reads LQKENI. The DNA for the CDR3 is TGTGCCAGCTCACCGTCCGGGGGGACCTCCTACGAGCAGTACTTC. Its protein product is CASSPSGGTSYEQYF. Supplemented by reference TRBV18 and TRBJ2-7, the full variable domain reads NAGVMQNPRHLVRRRGQEARLRCSPMKGHSHVYWYRQLPEEGLKFMVYLQKENIIDESGMPKERFSAEFPKEGPSILRIQQVVRGDSAAYFCASSPSGGTSYEQYFGPGTRLTVT.

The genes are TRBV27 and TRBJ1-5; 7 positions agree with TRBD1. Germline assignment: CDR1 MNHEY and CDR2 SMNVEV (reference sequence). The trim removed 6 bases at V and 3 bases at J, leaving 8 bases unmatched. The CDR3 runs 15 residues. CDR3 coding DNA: TGTGCCAGCAGCACCTGGGGACAGACCAATCAGCCCCAGCATTTT. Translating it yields CASSTWGQTNQPQHF.

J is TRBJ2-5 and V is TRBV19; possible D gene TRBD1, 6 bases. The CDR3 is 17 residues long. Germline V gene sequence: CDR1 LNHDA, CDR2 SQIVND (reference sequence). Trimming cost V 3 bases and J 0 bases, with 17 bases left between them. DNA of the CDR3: TGTGCCAGTAGTATTGGATGGGGACAACTAAACCAAGAGACCCAGTACTTC. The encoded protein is CASSIGWGQLNQETQYF.

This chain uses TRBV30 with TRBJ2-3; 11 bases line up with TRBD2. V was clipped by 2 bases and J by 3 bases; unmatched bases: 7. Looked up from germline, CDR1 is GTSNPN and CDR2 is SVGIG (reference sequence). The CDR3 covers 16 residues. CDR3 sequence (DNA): TGTGCCTGGAGTCCTAGCGGGGGGATCGGTACAGATACGCAGTATTTT. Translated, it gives CAWSPSGGIGTDTQYF.

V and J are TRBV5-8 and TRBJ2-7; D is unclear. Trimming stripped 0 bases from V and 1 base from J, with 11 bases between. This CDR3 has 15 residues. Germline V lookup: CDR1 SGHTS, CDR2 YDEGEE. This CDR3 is CASSLDQTTSYEQYF. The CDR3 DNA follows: TGTGCCAGCAGCTTGGACCAGACAACGTCCTACGAGCAGTACTTC.

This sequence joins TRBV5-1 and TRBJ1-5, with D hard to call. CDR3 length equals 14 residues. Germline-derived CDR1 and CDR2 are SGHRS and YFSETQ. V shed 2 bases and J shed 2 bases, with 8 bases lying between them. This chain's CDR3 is CASSFGYGNQPQHF. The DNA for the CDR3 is TGCGCCAGCAGCTTTGGCTATGGCAATCAGCCCCAGCATTTT. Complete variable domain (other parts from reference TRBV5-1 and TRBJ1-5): KAGVTQTPRYLIKTRGQQVTLSCSPISGHRSVSWYQQTPGQGLQFLFEYFSETQRNKGNFPGRFSGRQFSNSRSEMNVSTLELGDSALYLCASSFGYGNQPQHFGDGTRLSIL.

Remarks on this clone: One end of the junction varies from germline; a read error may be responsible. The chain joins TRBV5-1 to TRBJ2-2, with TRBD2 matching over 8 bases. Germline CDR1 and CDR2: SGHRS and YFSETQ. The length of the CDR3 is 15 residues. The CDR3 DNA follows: TGCGCCAGCAGATTGGGACTAGGAAACACCGGGGAGCTGTTTTTT. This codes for CASRLGLGNTGELFF.

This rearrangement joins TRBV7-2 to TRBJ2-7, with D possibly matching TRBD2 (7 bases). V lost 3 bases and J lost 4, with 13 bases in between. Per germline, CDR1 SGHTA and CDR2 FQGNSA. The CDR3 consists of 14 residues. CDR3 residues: CASSFGGPKYEQYF. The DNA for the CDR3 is TGTGCCAGCAGCTTCGGGGGGCCAAAATACGAGCAGTACTTC.

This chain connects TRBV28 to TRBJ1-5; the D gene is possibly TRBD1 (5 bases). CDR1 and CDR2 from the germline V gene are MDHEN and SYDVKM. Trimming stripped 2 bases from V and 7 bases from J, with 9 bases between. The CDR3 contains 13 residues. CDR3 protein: CASSLGGPQPQHF. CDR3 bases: TGTGCCAGCAGTTTAGGGGGTCCACAGCCCCAGCATTTT. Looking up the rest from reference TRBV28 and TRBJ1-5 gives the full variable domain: DVKVTQSSRYLVKRTGEKVFLECVQDMDHENMFWYRQDPGLGLRLIYFSYDVKMKEKGDIPEGYSVSREKKERFSLILESASTNQTSMYLCASSLGGPQPQHFGDGTRLSIL.

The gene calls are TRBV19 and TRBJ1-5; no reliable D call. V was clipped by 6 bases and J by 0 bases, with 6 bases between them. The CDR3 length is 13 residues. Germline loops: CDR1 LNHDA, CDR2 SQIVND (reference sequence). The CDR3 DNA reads TGTGCCAGTAGGAAAGATAGCAATCAGCCCCAGCATTTT. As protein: CASRKDSNQPQHF.

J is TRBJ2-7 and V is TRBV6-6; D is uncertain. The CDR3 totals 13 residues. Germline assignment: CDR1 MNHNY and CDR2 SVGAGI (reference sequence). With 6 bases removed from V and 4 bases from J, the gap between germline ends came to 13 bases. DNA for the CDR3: TGTGCCAGCAGCCCGCCTAAACTGTACGAGCAGTACTTC. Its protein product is CASSPPKLYEQYF.

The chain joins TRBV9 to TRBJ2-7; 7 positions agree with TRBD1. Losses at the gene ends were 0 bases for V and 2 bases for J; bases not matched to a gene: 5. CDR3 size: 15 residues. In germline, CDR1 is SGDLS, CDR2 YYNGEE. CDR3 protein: CASSVEGGLTYEQYF. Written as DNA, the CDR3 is TGTGCCAGCAGCGTAGAAGGGGGCCTTACCTACGAGCAGTACTTC.

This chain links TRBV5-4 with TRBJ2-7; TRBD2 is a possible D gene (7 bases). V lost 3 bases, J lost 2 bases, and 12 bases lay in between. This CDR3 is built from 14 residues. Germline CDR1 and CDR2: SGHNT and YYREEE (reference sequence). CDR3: CASSWGGLTYEQYF. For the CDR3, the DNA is TGTGCCAGCAGCTGGGGGGGCCTAACCTACGAGCAGTACTTC.

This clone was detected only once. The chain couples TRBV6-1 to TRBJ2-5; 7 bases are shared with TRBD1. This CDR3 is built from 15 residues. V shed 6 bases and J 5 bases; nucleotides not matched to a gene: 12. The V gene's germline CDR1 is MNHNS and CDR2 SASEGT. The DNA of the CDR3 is TGTGCCAGCAGCGCCTATAGGGGGCTCGGGGAGACCCAGTACTTC. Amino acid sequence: CASSAYRGLGETQYF.

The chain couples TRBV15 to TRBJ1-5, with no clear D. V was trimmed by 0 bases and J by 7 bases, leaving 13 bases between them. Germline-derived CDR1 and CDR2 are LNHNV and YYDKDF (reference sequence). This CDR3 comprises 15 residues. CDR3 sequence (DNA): TGTGCCACCAGCAGAGATAGAGGGATATTCCAGCCCCAGCATTTT. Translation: CATSRDRGIFQPQHF.

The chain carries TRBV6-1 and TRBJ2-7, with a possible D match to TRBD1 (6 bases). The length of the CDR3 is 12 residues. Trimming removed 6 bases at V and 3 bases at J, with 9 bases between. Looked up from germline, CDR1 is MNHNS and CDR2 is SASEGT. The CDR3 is CASRGQNYEQYF. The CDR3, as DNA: TGTGCCAGCAGAGGACAGAACTACGAGCAGTACTTC.

CDR3 residues: CASSSDREKLFF. Written as DNA, the CDR3 is TGTGCCAGCAGCTCGGACCGGGAAAAACTGTTTTTT. This chain connects TRBV7-2 to TRBJ1-4; D is uncertain. Germline CDR1 is SGHTA and CDR2 is FQGNSA. V lost 4 bases to trimming and J lost 8 bases, with 8 bases between them. The CDR3 loop spans 12 amino acids.

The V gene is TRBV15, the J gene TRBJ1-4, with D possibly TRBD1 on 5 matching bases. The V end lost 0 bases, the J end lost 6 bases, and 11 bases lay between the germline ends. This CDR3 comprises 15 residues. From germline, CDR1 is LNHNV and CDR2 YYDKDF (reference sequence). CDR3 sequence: CATSRDAREDEKLFF. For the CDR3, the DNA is TGTGCCACCAGCAGAGATGCCAGGGAGGATGAAAAACTGTTTTTT.

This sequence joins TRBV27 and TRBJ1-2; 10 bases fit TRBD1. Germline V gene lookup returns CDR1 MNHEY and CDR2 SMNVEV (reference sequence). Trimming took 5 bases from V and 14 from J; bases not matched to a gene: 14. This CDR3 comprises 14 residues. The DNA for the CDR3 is TGTGCCAGCAGTCCTCCCCGCCTGGGGACAGGGGTGACCTTC. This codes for CASSPPRLGTGVTF.

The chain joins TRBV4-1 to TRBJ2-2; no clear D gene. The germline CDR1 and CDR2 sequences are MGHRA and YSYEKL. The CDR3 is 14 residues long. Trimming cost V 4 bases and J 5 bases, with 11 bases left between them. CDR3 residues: CASSPLSWTGELFF. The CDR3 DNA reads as TGCGCCAGCAGCCCACTATCTTGGACCGGGGAGCTGTTTTTT.

The CDR3 spells CASSSIREERSGANVLTF. The CDR3 DNA is TGTGCCAGCAGCTCAATCAGGGAGGAGAGGTCTGGGGCCAACGTCCTGACTTTC. The chain joins TRBV11-2 to TRBJ2-6; a weak D match, TRBD2 (6 bases). V was shortened by 4 bases and J by 1 base, with 17 bases between the two germline ends. This CDR3 is 18 amino acids long. Per the germline V gene, CDR1 is SGHAT and CDR2 is FQNNGV.